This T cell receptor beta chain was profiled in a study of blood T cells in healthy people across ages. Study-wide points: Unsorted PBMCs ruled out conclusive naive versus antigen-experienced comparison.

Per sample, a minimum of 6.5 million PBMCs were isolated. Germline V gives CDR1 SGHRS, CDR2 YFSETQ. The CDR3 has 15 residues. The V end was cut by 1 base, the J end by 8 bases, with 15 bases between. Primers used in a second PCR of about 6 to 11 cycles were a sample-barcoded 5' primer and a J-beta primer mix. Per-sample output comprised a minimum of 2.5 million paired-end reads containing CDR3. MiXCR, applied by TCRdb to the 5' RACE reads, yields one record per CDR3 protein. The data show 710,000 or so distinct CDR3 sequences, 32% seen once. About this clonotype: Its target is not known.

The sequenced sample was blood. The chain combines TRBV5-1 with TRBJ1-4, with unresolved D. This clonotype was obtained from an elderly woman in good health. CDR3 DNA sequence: TGCGCCAGCAGCTTGAGTTCTGGGAATGGAGAAAAACTGTTTTTT. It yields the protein CASSLSSGNGEKLFF. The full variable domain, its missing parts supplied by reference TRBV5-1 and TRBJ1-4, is KAGVTQTPRYLIKTRGQQVTLSCSPISGHRSVSWYQQTPGQGLQFLFEYFSETQRNKGNFPGRFSGRQFSNSRSEMNVSTLELGDSALYLCASSLSSGNGEKLFFGSGTQLSVL.